These T cell receptor beta chains were read from a single sample in a study of T-cell reconstitution after alpha-beta-depleted transplantation in children. From the PCR reads, TCRdb called clonotypes with MiXCR, one entry per CDR3 protein. The sample contains about 250,000 distinct CDR3 sequences, more than 20% of which appear only once. This specimen was PBMCs, mostly from graft donor cells, taken 360 days after TCRalphabeta/CD19-depleted stem cell transplant. Receptors originate from a female patient aged 2-9 years who had a stem cell transplant for congenital amegakaryocytic thrombocytopenia, so the T cells may come from the graft donor. The CDR3 runs from the conserved cysteine through the conserved F or W. Each record gives: J gene, V gene, D gene, clone size, CDR3 protein, CDR3 DNA. D genes are given only for firm matches. Only some rows state a clone size, as once, few, many or a class for expanded clones.

j_call: TRBJ2-3
v_call: TRBV11-3
d_call: TRBD2
clone_size: -
cdr3_aa: CASSLRGRGGRPPNTDTQYF
cdr3_nt: TGTGCCAGCAGCTTAAGGGGTCGAGGCGGGAGGCCCCCTAACACAGATACGCAGTATTTT

j_call: TRBJ2-2
v_call: TRBV6-5
d_call: TRBD2
clone_size: -
cdr3_aa: CASSYSIQRENTGELFF
cdr3_nt: TGTGCCAGCAGTTACTCGATCCAGCGGGAGAACACCGGGGAGCTGTTTTTT

j_call: TRBJ2-7
v_call: TRBV7-2
d_call: -
clone_size: -
cdr3_aa: CASSPRSSSYEQYF
cdr3_nt: TGTGCCAGCAGCCCCCGGAGCAGCTCCTACGAGCAGTACTTC

j_call: TRBJ1-1
v_call: TRBV12-3/TRBV12-4
d_call: -
clone_size: few
cdr3_aa: CASIHSGNTEAFF
cdr3_nt: TGTGCCAGCATCCACTCGGGTAACACTGAAGCTTTCTTT

j_call: TRBJ2-5
v_call: TRBV5-1
d_call: TRBD2
clone_size: many
cdr3_aa: CASSLAGGSRETQYF
cdr3_nt: TGCGCCAGCAGCTTGGCGGGAGGTTCCCGCGAGACCCAGTACTTC

j_call: TRBJ2-4
v_call: TRBV5-1
d_call: -
clone_size: few
cdr3_aa: CASSLGQAAYLNIQYF
cdr3_nt: TGCGCCAGCAGCTTGGGACAGGCAGCCTACTTAAACATTCAGTACTTC

j_call: TRBJ2-3
v_call: TRBV2
d_call: -
clone_size: -
cdr3_aa: CASSEGPSFTDTQYF
cdr3_nt: TGTGCCAGCAGCGAGGGACCGAGCTTCACAGATACGCAGTATTTT

j_call: TRBJ1-1
v_call: TRBV30
d_call: TRBD1
clone_size: -
cdr3_aa: CAWSPRYRGRTEAFF
cdr3_nt: TGTGCCTGGAGTCCCCGTTACAGGGGGAGGACTGAAGCTTTCTTT

j_call: TRBJ2-7
v_call: TRBV20-1
d_call: TRBD2
clone_size: few
cdr3_aa: CSARDPTSGVRAVEQYF
cdr3_nt: TGCAGTGCTAGGGACCCTACTAGCGGGGTCAGGGCTGTCGAGCAGTACTTC

j_call: TRBJ2-1
v_call: TRBV13
d_call: TRBD2
clone_size: -
cdr3_aa: CASSPTSGRGFEQFF
cdr3_nt: TGTGCCAGCAGCCCTACTAGCGGCCGGGGATTTGAGCAGTTCTTC

j_call: TRBJ2-3
v_call: TRBV28
d_call: TRBD2
clone_size: -
cdr3_aa: CASSSGGRTDTQYF
cdr3_nt: TGTGCCAGCAGTTCGGGGGGGCGAACAGATACGCAGTATTTT

j_call: TRBJ2-2
v_call: TRBV2
d_call: -
clone_size: few
cdr3_aa: CASRGSRRYTGELFF
cdr3_nt: TGTGCCAGCAGGGGGAGCAGGAGGTACACCGGGGAGCTGTTTTTT

j_call: TRBJ2-3
v_call: TRBV13
d_call: -
clone_size: -
cdr3_aa: CASSIYRTYTDTQYF
cdr3_nt: TGTGCCAGCAGCATATACAGGACTTACACAGATACGCAGTATTTT

j_call: TRBJ2-7
v_call: TRBV20-1
d_call: -
clone_size: few
cdr3_aa: CSASGSSYEQYF
cdr3_nt: TGCAGTGCTAGCGGGTCTTCCTACGAGCAGTACTTC

j_call: TRBJ1-6
v_call: TRBV20-1
d_call: TRBD1
clone_size: -
cdr3_aa: CSAIGTENSPLHF
cdr3_nt: TGCAGTGCTATCGGGACAGAGAATTCACCCCTCCACTTT

j_call: TRBJ1-5
v_call: TRBV21-1
d_call: -
clone_size: few
cdr3_aa: CASSTTDSGKSGQPQHF
cdr3_nt: TGTGCCAGCAGCACAACTGACAGTGGGAAGTCGGGGCAGCCCCAGCATTTT

j_call: TRBJ2-3
v_call: TRBV11-2
d_call: TRBD2
clone_size: few
cdr3_aa: CASSSGLAGVGDTQYF
cdr3_nt: TGTGCCAGCAGCTCAGGACTAGCGGGAGTGGGAGATACGCAGTATTTT

j_call: TRBJ1-5
v_call: TRBV12-3/TRBV12-4
d_call: TRBD1
clone_size: few
cdr3_aa: CASSPYRGGQPQHF
cdr3_nt: TGTGCCAGCAGTCCGTACAGGGGAGGACAGCCCCAGCATTTT

j_call: TRBJ1-3
v_call: TRBV5-1
d_call: -
clone_size: -
cdr3_aa: CASSLERSGNTIYF
cdr3_nt: TGCGCCAGCAGCTTGGAGCGATCTGGAAACACCATATATTTT

j_call: TRBJ2-5
v_call: TRBV2
d_call: -
clone_size: few
cdr3_aa: CASAAGRRKETQYF
cdr3_nt: TGTGCCAGCGCCGCAGGGCGAAGGAAAGAGACCCAGTACTTC

j_call: TRBJ2-5
v_call: TRBV2
d_call: -
clone_size: -
cdr3_aa: CASRAGGQETQYF
cdr3_nt: TGTGCCAGCAGAGCAGGGGGGCAAGAGACCCAGTACTTC

j_call: TRBJ2-5
v_call: TRBV5-6
d_call: -
clone_size: -
cdr3_aa: CASSFLRGIWETQYF
cdr3_nt: TGTGCCAGCAGCTTTCTTCGCGGGATCTGGGAGACCCAGTACTTC

j_call: TRBJ1-2
v_call: TRBV4-2
d_call: -
clone_size: few
cdr3_aa: CASSQGYVDFRNGGYTF
cdr3_nt: TGTGCCAGCAGCCAAGGTTACGTGGACTTCAGAAACGGTGGCTACACCTTC

j_call: TRBJ2-7
v_call: TRBV29-1
d_call: TRBD1
clone_size: -
cdr3_aa: CSVRTGGAEQYF
cdr3_nt: TGCAGCGTAAGGACAGGGGGCGCTGAGCAGTACTTC

j_call: TRBJ2-7
v_call: TRBV28
d_call: TRBD2
clone_size: -
cdr3_aa: CASSRLAGGSSYEQYF
cdr3_nt: TGTGCCAGCAGCAGGCTAGCGGGAGGGAGCTCCTACGAGCAGTACTTC

j_call: TRBJ2-5
v_call: TRBV5-6
d_call: TRBD2
clone_size: -
cdr3_aa: CASSRRLAGVQETQYF
cdr3_nt: TGTGCCAGCAGCCGTAGACTAGCGGGGGTCCAAGAGACCCAGTACTTC

j_call: TRBJ2-2
v_call: TRBV11-2
d_call: -
clone_size: few
cdr3_aa: CASSLDRGHQLNTGELFF
cdr3_nt: TGTGCCAGCAGCTTAGATAGGGGTCACCAACTCAACACCGGGGAGCTGTTTTTT

j_call: TRBJ1-6
v_call: TRBV10-3
d_call: -
clone_size: few
cdr3_aa: CAISRDNNSPLHF
cdr3_nt: TGTGCCATCAGCCGGGACAACAATTCACCCCTCCACTTT

j_call: TRBJ1-3
v_call: TRBV11-2
d_call: -
clone_size: few
cdr3_aa: CASSLFTAPYSGNTIYF
cdr3_nt: TGTGCCAGCAGCTTATTTACGGCTCCTTACTCTGGAAACACCATATATTTT

j_call: TRBJ1-2
v_call: TRBV5-4
d_call: -
clone_size: -
cdr3_aa: CASSFGSFYGYTF
cdr3_nt: TGTGCCAGCAGCTTCGGCAGTTTCTATGGCTACACCTTC

j_call: TRBJ2-5
v_call: TRBV2
d_call: -
clone_size: few
cdr3_aa: CATSQGGGETQYF
cdr3_nt: TGTGCCACCTCGCAAGGGGGGGGAGAGACCCAGTACTTC

j_call: TRBJ2-5
v_call: TRBV25-1
d_call: TRBD1
clone_size: -
cdr3_aa: CASSPGQGQGETQYF
cdr3_nt: TGTGCCAGCAGCCCAGGACAGGGACAGGGTGAGACCCAGTACTTC

j_call: TRBJ2-3
v_call: TRBV5-1
d_call: TRBD2
clone_size: few
cdr3_aa: CASSLSYPTGLAGYTQYF
cdr3_nt: TGCGCCAGCAGCTTGTCTTACCCAACGGGACTAGCGGGGTATACGCAGTATTTT